The rows below give T cell receptor beta chains drawn from one sample of a study of cytomegalovirus exposure and HLA in healthy donors. Method: immunoSEQ multiplex PCR; TCRdb's copy keeps in-frame clones and lacks some. The profile covers approximately 220,000 clones, with 82% appearing a single time and approximately 6.5% taken by the ten largest. Sequencing was performed on PBMCs. The receptors here all came from a middle-aged man in good health and CMV-seropositive. Both conserved end residues are part of each CDR3. The order of the fields is CDR3 DNA, CDR3 protein, J gene, D gene, V gene. The D gene is left open where the match is weak.

cdr3_nt: TGTGCCAGCAGTGGACAGGGTAAGGGAATCGAGCAGTACTTC
cdr3_aa: CASSGQGKGIEQYF
j_call: TRBJ2-7
d_call: TRBD1
v_call: TRBV6-1

cdr3_nt: TGTGCCAGCAAAAACAGGGACAGCTACGAGCAGTACTTC
cdr3_aa: CASKNRDSYEQYF
j_call: TRBJ2-7
d_call: TRBD1
v_call: TRBV27

cdr3_nt: TGTGCCAGCAGCGGGACTAGAGCGACCTACAATGAGCAGTTCTTC
cdr3_aa: CASSGTRATYNEQFF
j_call: TRBJ2-1
d_call: TRBD2
v_call: TRBV6-5

cdr3_nt: TGCGCCAGCAGCTTGGAGGTAGCGTTCTACAATGAGCAGTTCTTC
cdr3_aa: CASSLEVAFYNEQFF
j_call: TRBJ2-1
d_call: NA
v_call: TRBV5-1

cdr3_nt: TGTGCCAGCAGCGTGCACCTCGGGACAGGCGACACAGATACGCAGTATTTT
cdr3_aa: CASSVHLGTGDTDTQYF
j_call: TRBJ2-3
d_call: TRBD1
v_call: TRBV5-8

cdr3_nt: TGTGCCAGCAGCTTAGCGACGACAGGGAGACCTGGGGCCAACGTCCTGACTTTC
cdr3_aa: CASSLATTGRPGANVLTF
j_call: TRBJ2-6
d_call: TRBD1
v_call: TRBV7-9

cdr3_nt: TGTGCCACCAGCACCAGTCCATTCCTGAGCGGCACTTTTCACTACGAGCAGTACTTC
cdr3_aa: CATSTSPFLSGTFHYEQYF
j_call: TRBJ2-7
d_call: NA
v_call: TRBV15

cdr3_nt: TGCGCCAGCAGCTCCGGGACAATCACTAGCACAGATACGCAGTATTTT
cdr3_aa: CASSSGTITSTDTQYF
j_call: TRBJ2-3
d_call: NA
v_call: TRBV5-1

cdr3_nt: TGCGCCAGCGTCCCCAGGGAGGACGGGGAGCTGTTTTTT
cdr3_aa: CASVPREDGELFF
j_call: TRBJ2-2
d_call: NA
v_call: TRBV10-1

cdr3_nt: TGTGCCAGCAGCTTCCTAGGACAGCCCAAAGCTTTCTTT
cdr3_aa: CASSFLGQPKAFF
j_call: TRBJ1-1
d_call: NA
v_call: TRBV11-2